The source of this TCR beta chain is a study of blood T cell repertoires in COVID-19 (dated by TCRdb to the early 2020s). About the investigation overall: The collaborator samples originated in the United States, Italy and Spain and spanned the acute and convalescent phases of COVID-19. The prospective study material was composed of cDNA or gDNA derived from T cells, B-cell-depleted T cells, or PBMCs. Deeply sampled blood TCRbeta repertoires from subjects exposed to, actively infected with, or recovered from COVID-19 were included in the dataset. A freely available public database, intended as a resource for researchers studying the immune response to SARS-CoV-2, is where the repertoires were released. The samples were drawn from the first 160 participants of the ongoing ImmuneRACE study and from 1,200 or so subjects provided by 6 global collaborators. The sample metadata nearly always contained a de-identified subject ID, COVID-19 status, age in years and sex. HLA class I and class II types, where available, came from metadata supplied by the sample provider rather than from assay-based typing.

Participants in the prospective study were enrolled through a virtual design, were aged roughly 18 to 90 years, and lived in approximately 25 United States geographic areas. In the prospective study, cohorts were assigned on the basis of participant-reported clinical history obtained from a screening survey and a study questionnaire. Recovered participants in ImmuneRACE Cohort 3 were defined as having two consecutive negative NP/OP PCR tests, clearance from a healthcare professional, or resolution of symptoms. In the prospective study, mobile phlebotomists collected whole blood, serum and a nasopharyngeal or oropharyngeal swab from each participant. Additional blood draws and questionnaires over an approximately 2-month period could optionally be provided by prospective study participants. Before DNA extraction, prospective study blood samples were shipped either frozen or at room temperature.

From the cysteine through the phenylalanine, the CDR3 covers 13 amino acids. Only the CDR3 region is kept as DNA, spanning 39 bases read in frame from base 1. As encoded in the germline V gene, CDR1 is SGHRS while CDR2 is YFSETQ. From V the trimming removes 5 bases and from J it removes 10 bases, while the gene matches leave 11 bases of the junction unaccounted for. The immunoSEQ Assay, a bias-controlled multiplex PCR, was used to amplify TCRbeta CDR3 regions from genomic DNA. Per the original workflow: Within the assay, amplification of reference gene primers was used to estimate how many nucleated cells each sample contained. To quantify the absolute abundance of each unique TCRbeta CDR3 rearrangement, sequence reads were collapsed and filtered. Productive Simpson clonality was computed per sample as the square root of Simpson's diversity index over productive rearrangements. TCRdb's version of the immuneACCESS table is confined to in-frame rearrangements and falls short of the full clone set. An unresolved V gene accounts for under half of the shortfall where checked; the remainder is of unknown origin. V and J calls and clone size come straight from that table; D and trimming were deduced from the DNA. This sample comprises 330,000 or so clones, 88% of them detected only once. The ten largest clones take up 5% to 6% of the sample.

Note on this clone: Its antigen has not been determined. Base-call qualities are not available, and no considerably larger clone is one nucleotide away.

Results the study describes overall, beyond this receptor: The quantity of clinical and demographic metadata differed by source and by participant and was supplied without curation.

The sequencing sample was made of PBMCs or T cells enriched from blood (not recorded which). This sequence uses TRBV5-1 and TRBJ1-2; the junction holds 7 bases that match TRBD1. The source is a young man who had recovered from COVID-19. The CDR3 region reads CASRDQGEKIYTF. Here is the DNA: TGCGCCAGCAGAGATCAGGGGGAAAAGATCTACACCTTC.